This T cell receptor beta chain is from a study of blood T cell repertoires in COVID-19. Across the whole study: The United States, Italy and Spain supplied acute and convalescent COVID-19 samples. From T cells, B-cell-depleted T cells, or PBMCs came the material, which was cDNA or gDNA.

After removal of 1 base from V and 4 bases from J, the junction contained 4 bases not matched to a gene. This CDR3 region has 14 residues. Germline assignment: CDR1 GTSNPN and CDR2 SVGIG (reference sequence). The assay was immunoSEQ multiplex PCR, and TCRdb's table has in-frame clones only and misses some. The repertoire holds approximately 270,000 clones, with roughly nine tenths as singletons. Membership in each cohort depended on participant-reported clinical history. The sample consisted of PBMCs or T cells enriched from blood (not recorded which). This TCR came from a human donor in a cohort exposed to, infected with or recovered from COVID-19 (not recorded which). The donor label of this sample is uncertain. This chain connects TRBV30 to TRBJ1-2, with 9 bases matching TRBD1. The CDR3 region has the DNA TGTGCCTGGAGTGCAGGACAGGGGCTCTATGGCTACACCTTC. Amino acid sequence: CAWSAGQGLYGYTF.